A selection of T cell receptor beta chains follows, all from one sample in a study of spatial heterogeneity in lung cancer. Via MiXCR, TCRdb re-called the 5' RACE reads, giving one row per CDR3 protein. Of roughly 20,000 distinct CDR3 sequences detected, approximately 2.5% appear once; the ten largest clones hold 7.5% to 8%. Specimen: lung tumor tissue, collected at surgery. The receptors were sampled from a male donor with early-stage non-small cell lung cancer. Both conserved end residues are trimmed from each CDR3.

v_gene	len	j_gene	CDR3aa
TRBV9	12	TRBJ2-7	ASSVAGGPDEQY
TRBV2	12	TRBJ1-5	ASSFRFSNQPQH
TRBV6-1	16	TRBJ2-3	ASSGASGRYSRTDTQY
TRBV29-1	14	TRBJ2-3	SVVGTSGSLGDTQY
TRBV5-1	16	TRBJ2-2	ASSQPKTSGRNTGELF
TRBV7-9	11	TRBJ2-5	ASSQGQVETQY
TRBV12-3/TRBV12-4	11	TRBJ2-7	AGLILPGSEQY
TRBV29-1	11	TRBJ2-7	SVVLGNINEQY
TRBV24-1	13	TRBJ2-3	ATRSGQGNTDTQY
TRBV6-5	12	TRBJ2-7	ASSYRQSSYEQY
TRBV18	13	TRBJ1-6	ASSPTTDQNSPLH
TRBV30	10	TRBJ2-3	AWRGQGYTQY
TRBV5-5	12	TRBJ1-2	ASSLRGDTYGYT
TRBV19	13	TRBJ1-2	ASNTGLADNYGYT
TRBV11-3	11	TRBJ2-5	ASSLDIQETQY
TRBV25-1	18	TRBJ2-3	ASSDRREEVNRTSTDTQY
TRBV29-1	11	TRBJ2-6	SVVLGGANVLT
TRBV5-1	14	TRBJ2-1	ASSPLAGGSGNEQF
TRBV7-9	13	TRBJ2-1	ASSLLVQTSTEQF
TRBV13	10	TRBJ1-5	ASSERGQPQH
TRBV3-1	14	TRBJ2-5	ASSPGTSGIGETQY
TRBV5-1	11	TRBJ2-7	ASSPGTGIEQY
TRBV6-6	12	TRBJ1-5	ASSSGTVNQPQH
TRBV20-1	12	TRBJ1-1	SASRQRRNTEAF
TRBV4-1	12	TRBJ2-5	ASSQGPGEETQY
TRBV5-1	12	TRBJ1-4	ASGWTSGNEKLF
TRBV9	12	TRBJ2-5	ASSGGQGAETQY
TRBV11-2	13	TRBJ2-5	ASSFSSGGQETQY
TRBV29-1	11	TRBJ2-1	SVDSAGWNEQF
TRBV5-1	15	TRBJ2-1	ASSSSTTSGMYNEQF
TRBV9	11	TRBJ2-3	ASSTRGQDTQY
TRBV15	13	TRBJ2-2	ATNHPQGGTGELF
TRBV10-3	13	TRBJ2-5	AISESSGNQETQY
TRBV12-3/TRBV12-4	18	TRBJ2-2	ASSLELGLAGGKVIGELF
TRBV7-2	12	TRBJ2-5	ASSRGLEAETQY
TRBV5-1	12	TRBJ2-3	ASSFKGVGDTQY
TRBV5-1	15	TRBJ1-2	ASSSGTGSLPIYGYT
TRBV29-1	11	TRBJ2-3	TYVEPSTDTQY
TRBV29-1	13	TRBJ2-3	SVSDPHTNTDTQY
TRBV10-3	12	TRBJ2-7	AISESQGSYEQY
TRBV3-1	10	TRBJ2-1	ASSQGLGSRF
TRBV6-5	12	TRBJ1-5	ASSPMANNQPQH
TRBV30	9	TRBJ2-1	AWNREAEQF
TRBV3-1	13	TRBJ1-3	ASSPRTDSGNTIY
TRBV10-3	12	TRBJ1-4	AISDSGAGEKLF
TRBV2	13	TRBJ1-5	ASSFEGADNQPQH
TRBV4-1	12	TRBJ2-1	ASSQEQAYNEQF
TRBV5-1	11	TRBJ2-2	ASSMSSTGELF
TRBV29-1	12	TRBJ2-5	SVDGSGYQETQY
TRBV3-1	16	TRBJ2-2	ASTPGTSGPAVTGELF
TRBV29-1	10	TRBJ2-1	SALGVPNEQF